The rows below give T cell receptor beta chains drawn from one sample of a study of blood T cells in healthy people across ages. TCRdb analysed the 5' RACE reads with MiXCR anew, one entry per CDR3 protein. The sample has 1,500,000 or so distinct CDR3 sequences; almost 60% are singletons. The sequenced sample was blood. The receptors stem from a man between 18 and 35 years old in good health. Both conserved end residues are part of each CDR3. The D gene is left open where the match is weak. Clone sizes are given selectively: once, few, many, or a class where the clone is expanded.

>TRBD2|TRBJ2-1|NA|TRBV20-1
CSARSPSGRGGNEQFF
TGCAGTGCTAGAAGTCCTAGCGGGAGGGGAGGGAATGAGCAGTTCTTC
>NA|TRBJ2-5|NA|TRBV4-2
CASSQETGDGGEQYF
TGTGCCAGCAGCCAAGAAACGGGGGATGGTGGTGAGCAGTACTTC
>TRBD2|TRBJ2-7|NA|TRBV20-1
CSARPQRGTSGIYEQYF
TGCAGTGCTAGACCCCAGAGGGGGACTAGCGGAATCTACGAGCAGTACTTC
>NA|TRBJ1-5|NA|TRBV2
CASSDRVGNQPQHF
TGTGCCAGCAGTGACAGGGTTGGAAATCAGCCCCAGCATTTT
>NA|TRBJ1-5|few|TRBV25-1
CASSEPGAGNQPQHF
TGTGCCAGCAGTGAACCCGGGGCAGGCAATCAGCCCCAGCATTTT
>TRBD2|TRBJ2-5|few|TRBV10-3
CAISRLAGQETQYF
TGTGCCATCAGCCGACTAGCGGGGCAAGAGACCCAGTACTTC
>TRBD2|TRBJ2-5|NA|TRBV7-2
CASSLTPSGGHEQYF
TGTGCCAGCAGCTTAACGCCTAGCGGGGGCCATGAGCAGTACTTC
>NA|TRBJ1-2|few|TRBV5-1
CASSGLQGTYGYTF
TGCGCCAGCAGCGGTCTACAGGGTACCTATGGCTACACCTTC
>TRBD1|TRBJ1-2|once|TRBV11-1
CASSLAPGQANYGYTF
TGTGCCAGCAGCTTAGCGCCGGGACAGGCTAACTATGGCTACACCTTC
>TRBD1|TRBJ1-1|NA|TRBV27
CASSSGTGYGTEAFF
TGTGCCAGCAGTTCCGGGACAGGGTATGGCACTGAAGCTTTCTTT
>NA|TRBJ2-1|few|TRBV4-1
CASSQVGQHNEQFF
TGCGCCAGCAGCCAAGTGGGGCAGCACAATGAGCAGTTCTTC
>TRBD1|TRBJ1-1|NA|TRBV5-6
CASSFSGGWAPDAFF
TGTGCCAGCAGCTTCTCAGGGGGATGGGCGCCGGACGCTTTCTTT
>NA|TRBJ2-1|few|TRBV5-5
CASSLASGNEQFF
TGTGCCAGCAGCTTGGCTAGTGGTAATGAGCAGTTCTTC
>TRBD2|TRBJ2-1|NA|TRBV30
CAWSALAGGGYNEQFF
TGTGCCTGGAGTGCCTTAGCGGGAGGAGGCTACAATGAGCAGTTCTTC
>NA|TRBJ2-7|NA|TRBV9
CASSVNSDYEQYF
TGTGCCAGCAGCGTAAATTCAGACTACGAGCAGTACTTC
>NA|TRBJ2-1|NA|TRBV11-3
CASSLDSRVATRNNEQFF
TGTGCCAGCAGCTTAGATAGCAGGGTGGCCACACGAAACAATGAGCAGTTCTTC
>NA|TRBJ2-7|NA|TRBV20-1
CSAPRGQGRGEQYF
TGCAGTGCTCCCCGTGGGCAGGGACGAGGCGAGCAGTACTTC
>TRBD2|TRBJ2-1|NA|TRBV7-2
CASSTSRLAGGSNEQFF
TGTGCCAGCAGCACCTCAAGACTAGCGGGGGGAAGCAATGAGCAGTTCTTC
>NA|TRBJ2-3|few|TRBV27
CASSTNPPYTDTQYF
TGTGCCAGCAGTACAAACCCCCCCTACACAGATACGCAGTATTTT
>TRBD1|TRBJ2-1|NA|TRBV20-1
CSATIGTGMFF
TGCAGTGCTACCATCGGGACAGGGATGTTCTTC
>TRBD2|TRBJ2-1|once|TRBV12-3/TRBV12-4
CASSSRGGTGYEQFF
TGTGCCAGCAGTTCCCGGGGAGGGACGGGCTATGAGCAGTTCTTC
>NA|TRBJ2-7|NA|TRBV7-7
CASSLGLGGPYNEQYF
TGTGCTAGCAGCTTAGGTCTAGGGGGACCTTACAATGAGCAGTACTTC
>TRBD2|TRBJ2-5|NA|TRBV27
CASSTMGLAQETQYF
TGTGCCAGCAGTACCATGGGACTAGCCCAAGAGACCCAGTACTTC
>TRBD2|TRBJ2-7|many|TRBV12-3/TRBV12-4
CASSLGLAGLYEQYF
TGTGCCAGCAGTTTGGGACTAGCGGGACTCTACGAGCAGTACTTC
>NA|TRBJ2-5|NA|TRBV4-3
CASSQLDRTQETQYF
TGCGCCAGCAGCCAGTTGGACAGAACACAAGAGACCCAGTACTTC
>NA|TRBJ2-7|few|TRBV10-3
CAISDPPQDEQYF
TGTGCCATCAGTGATCCCCCCCAGGACGAGCAGTACTTC
>NA|TRBJ2-7|NA|TRBV20-1
CSSSMYGGKYEQYF
TGCAGTTCTAGTATGTATGGGGGGAAATACGAGCAGTACTTC
>TRBD1|TRBJ1-5|NA|TRBV4-3
CASSQGPPGQGNQPQHF
TGCGCCAGCAGCCAAGGGCCTCCGGGACAGGGAAATCAGCCCCAGCATTTT
>NA|TRBJ2-7|NA|TRBV4-3
CASSQDSTAKQYF
TGCGCCAGCAGCCAAGATAGCACGGCAAAGCAGTACTTC
>TRBD2|TRBJ2-4|NA|TRBV7-9
CASKGLAGINNEQYF
TGTGCCAGCAAAGGACTAGCGGGTATAAACAATGAGCAGTACTTC
>NA|TRBJ1-4|NA|TRBV4-1
CASSYTLTNEKLFF
TGCGCCAGCAGCTATACACTAACTAATGAAAAACTGTTTTTT
>NA|TRBJ2-1|NA|TRBV24-1
CATSDLRGQQETQFF
TGTGCCACCAGTGATTTGCGAGGGCAGCAAGAGACCCAGTTCTTC
>NA|TRBJ2-4|few|TRBV27
CASSFEGGLNIQYF
TGTGCCAGCAGTTTTGAAGGAGGGCTGAACATTCAGTACTTC
>NA|TRBJ2-1|NA|TRBV29-1
CSVHLGLRSSYEQFF
TGCAGCGTCCACTTAGGGCTGAGAAGCTCCTACGAGCAGTTCTTC
>NA|TRBJ2-1|once|TRBV12-3/TRBV12-4
CASSLRTAYSEQFF
TGTGCCAGCAGTCTCCGGACAGCTTACAGTGAGCAGTTCTTC
>TRBD2|TRBJ2-3|NA|TRBV5-1
CASSSLAGAGTDTQYF
TGCGCCAGCAGCTCACTAGCGGGGGCAGGCACAGATACGCAGTATTTT
>NA|TRBJ1-1|NA|TRBV29-1
CRAGVSNTEAFF
TGCAGAGCAGGGGTATCGAACACTGAAGCTTTCTTT
>TRBD1|TRBJ1-5|NA|TRBV7-3
CASSLTRIWDRGGQGKSNQPQHF
TGTGCCAGCAGCTTAACTAGGATATGGGACAGGGGAGGACAGGGGAAAAGCAATCAGCCCCAGCATTTT
>TRBD2|TRBJ2-6|NA|TRBV7-9
CASSLAPGLVANVLTF
TGTGCCAGCAGCTTAGCCCCGGGACTAGTAGCCAACGTCCTGACTTTC
>TRBD2|TRBJ2-1|few|TRBV27
CASSLYTQPSGGDNEQFF
TGTGCCAGCAGTTTATACACCCAACCTAGCGGGGGAGACAATGAGCAGTTCTTC
>TRBD1|TRBJ2-5|NA|TRBV4-1
CASKPQTGGQETQYF
TGCGCCAGCAAACCACAGACAGGGGGCCAAGAGACCCAGTACTTC
>NA|TRBJ1-4|NA|TRBV2
CASRVGREKLFF
TGTGCCAGCAGGGTCGGGCGGGAAAAACTGTTTTTT
>NA|TRBJ2-1|NA|TRBV4-1
CASSQEARAGDEQFF
TGCGCCAGCAGCCAAGAGGCGCGCGCAGGGGATGAGCAGTTCTTC